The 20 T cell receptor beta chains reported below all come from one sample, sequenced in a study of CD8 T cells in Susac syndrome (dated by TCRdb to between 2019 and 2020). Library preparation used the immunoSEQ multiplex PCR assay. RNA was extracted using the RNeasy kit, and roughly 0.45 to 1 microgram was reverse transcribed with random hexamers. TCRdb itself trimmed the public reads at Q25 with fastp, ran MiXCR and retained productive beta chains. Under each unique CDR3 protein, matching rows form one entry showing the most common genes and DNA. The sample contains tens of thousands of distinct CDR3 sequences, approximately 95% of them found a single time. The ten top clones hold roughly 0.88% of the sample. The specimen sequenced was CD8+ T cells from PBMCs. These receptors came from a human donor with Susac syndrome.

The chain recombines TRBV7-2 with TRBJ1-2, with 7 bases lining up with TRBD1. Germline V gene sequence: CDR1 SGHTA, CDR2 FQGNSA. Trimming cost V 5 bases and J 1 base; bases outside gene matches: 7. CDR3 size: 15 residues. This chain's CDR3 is CASSPRQGVNYGYTF. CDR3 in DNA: TGTGCCAGCAGCCCCCGACAGGGAGTTAACTATGGCTACACCTTC.

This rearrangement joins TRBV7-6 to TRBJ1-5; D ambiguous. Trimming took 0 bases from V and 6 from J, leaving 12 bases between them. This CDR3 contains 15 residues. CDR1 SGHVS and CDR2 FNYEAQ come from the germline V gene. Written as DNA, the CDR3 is TGTGCCAGCAGCTTAGCCGGGGAGGCCCCTCAGCCCCAGCATTTT. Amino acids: CASSLAGEAPQPQHF.

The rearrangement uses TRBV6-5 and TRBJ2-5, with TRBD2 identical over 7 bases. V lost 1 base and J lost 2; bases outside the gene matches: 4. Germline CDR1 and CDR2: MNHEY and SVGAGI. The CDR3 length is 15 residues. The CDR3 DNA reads TGTGCCAGCAGTTACTGGCTAGCGGCGCAAGAGACCCAGTACTTC. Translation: CASSYWLAAQETQYF.

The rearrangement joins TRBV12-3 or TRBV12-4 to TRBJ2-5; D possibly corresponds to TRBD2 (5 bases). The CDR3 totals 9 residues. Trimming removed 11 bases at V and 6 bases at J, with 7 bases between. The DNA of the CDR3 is TGTGCCCGGGAAAAGACCCAGTACTTC. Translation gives CAREKTQYF.

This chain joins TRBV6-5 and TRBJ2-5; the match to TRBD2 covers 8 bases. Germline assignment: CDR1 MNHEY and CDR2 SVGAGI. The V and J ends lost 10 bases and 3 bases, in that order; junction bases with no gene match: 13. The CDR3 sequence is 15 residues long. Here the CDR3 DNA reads TGTGCCACGGCGGGGGGCACGTCGGGAGAAGAGACCCAGTACTTC. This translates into CATAGGTSGEETQYF.

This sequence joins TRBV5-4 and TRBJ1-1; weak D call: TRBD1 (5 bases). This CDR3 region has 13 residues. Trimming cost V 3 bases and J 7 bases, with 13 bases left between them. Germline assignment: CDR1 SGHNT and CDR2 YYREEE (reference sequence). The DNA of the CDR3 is TGTGCCAGCAGCTCCCGAGACAGCCTTGAAGCTTTCTTT. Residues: CASSSRDSLEAFF.

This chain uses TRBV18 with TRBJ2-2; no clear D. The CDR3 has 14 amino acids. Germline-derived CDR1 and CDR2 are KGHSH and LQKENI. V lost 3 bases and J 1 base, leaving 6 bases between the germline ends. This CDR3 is CASSPIGNTGELFF. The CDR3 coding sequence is TGTGCCAGCTCACCTATAGGGAACACCGGGGAGCTGTTTTTT.

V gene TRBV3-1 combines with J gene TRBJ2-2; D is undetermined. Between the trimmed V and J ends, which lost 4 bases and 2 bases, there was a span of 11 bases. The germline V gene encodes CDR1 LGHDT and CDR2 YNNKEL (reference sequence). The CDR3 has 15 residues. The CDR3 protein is CASSPYPINTGELFF. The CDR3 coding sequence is TGTGCCAGCAGCCCCTACCCCATAAACACCGGGGAGCTGTTTTTT.

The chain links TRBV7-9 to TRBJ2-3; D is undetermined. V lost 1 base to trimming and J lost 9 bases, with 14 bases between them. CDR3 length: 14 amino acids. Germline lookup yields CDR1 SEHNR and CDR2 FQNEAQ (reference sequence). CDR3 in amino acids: CASSLVSQRATQYF. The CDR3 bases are TGTGCCAGCAGCTTAGTCTCCCAGCGAGCGACGCAGTATTTT.

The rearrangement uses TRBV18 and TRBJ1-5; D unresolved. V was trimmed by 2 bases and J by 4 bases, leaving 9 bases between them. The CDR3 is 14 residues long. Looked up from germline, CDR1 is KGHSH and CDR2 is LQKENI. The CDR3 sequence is CASSPEAENQPQHF. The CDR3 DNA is TGTGCCAGCTCACCAGAGGCAGAGAATCAGCCCCAGCATTTT.

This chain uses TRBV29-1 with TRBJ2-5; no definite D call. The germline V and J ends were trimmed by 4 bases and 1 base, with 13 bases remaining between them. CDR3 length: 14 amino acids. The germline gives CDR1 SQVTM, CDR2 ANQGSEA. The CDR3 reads CSVVARKFQETQYF. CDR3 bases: TGCAGCGTTGTGGCCCGAAAGTTCCAAGAGACCCAGTACTTC. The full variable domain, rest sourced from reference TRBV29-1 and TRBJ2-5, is SAVISQKPSRDICQRGTSLTIQCQVDSQVTMMFWYRQQPGQSLTLIATANQGSEATYESGFVIDKFPISRPNLTFSTLTVSNMSPEDSSIYLCSVVARKFQETQYFGPGTRLLVL.

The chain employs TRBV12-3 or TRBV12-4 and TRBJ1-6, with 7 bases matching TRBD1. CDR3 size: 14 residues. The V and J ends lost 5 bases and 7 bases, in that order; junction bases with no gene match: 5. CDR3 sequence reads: CASSNRGWNSPLHF. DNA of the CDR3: TGTGCCAGCAGTAACAGGGGTTGGAATTCACCCCTCCACTTT.

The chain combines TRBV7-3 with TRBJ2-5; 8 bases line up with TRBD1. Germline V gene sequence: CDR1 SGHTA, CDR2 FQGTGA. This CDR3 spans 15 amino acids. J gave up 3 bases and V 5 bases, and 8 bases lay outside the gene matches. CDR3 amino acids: CASSAGQGLKETQYF. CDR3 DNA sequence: TGTGCCAGCAGCGCCGGACAGGGCCTAAAAGAGACCCAGTACTTC.

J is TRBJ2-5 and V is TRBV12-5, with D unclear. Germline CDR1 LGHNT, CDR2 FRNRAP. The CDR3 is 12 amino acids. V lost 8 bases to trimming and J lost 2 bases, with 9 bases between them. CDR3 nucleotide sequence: TGTGCTAGTCGCGGAGTACAAGAGACCCAGTACTTC. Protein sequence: CASRGVQETQYF.

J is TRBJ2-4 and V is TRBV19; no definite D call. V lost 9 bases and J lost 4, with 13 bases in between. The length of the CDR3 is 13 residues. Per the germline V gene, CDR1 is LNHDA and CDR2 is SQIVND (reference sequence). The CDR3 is CARPPRPKNIQYF. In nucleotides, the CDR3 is TGTGCCAGACCCCCGCGGCCGAAAAACATTCAGTACTTC.

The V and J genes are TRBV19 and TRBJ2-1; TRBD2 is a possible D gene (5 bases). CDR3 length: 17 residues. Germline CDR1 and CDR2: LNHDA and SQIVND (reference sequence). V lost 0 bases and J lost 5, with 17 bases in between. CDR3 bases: TGTGCCAGTAGTATAGATCTATTTGAGGGCCAAGACAATGAGCAGTTCTTC. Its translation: CASSIDLFEGQDNEQFF.

The CDR3 region has the DNA TGTGCCAGCAGTGGGACTTGGGGGAGGTCCTACGAGCAGTACTTC. Its translation: CASSGTWGRSYEQYF. The chain has TRBV11-1 and TRBJ2-7, with D perhaps TRBD2 (6 bases). CDR3 length equals 15 residues. V shed 6 bases and J shed 1 base, with 16 bases lying between them. Germline CDR1 reads SGHAT; CDR2 reads FQDESV (reference sequence).

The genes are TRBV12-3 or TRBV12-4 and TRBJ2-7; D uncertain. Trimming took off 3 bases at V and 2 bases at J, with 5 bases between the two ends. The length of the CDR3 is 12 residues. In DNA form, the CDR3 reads TGTGCCAGCAGTTTCTCGCCCTACGAGCAGTACTTC. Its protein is CASSFSPYEQYF.

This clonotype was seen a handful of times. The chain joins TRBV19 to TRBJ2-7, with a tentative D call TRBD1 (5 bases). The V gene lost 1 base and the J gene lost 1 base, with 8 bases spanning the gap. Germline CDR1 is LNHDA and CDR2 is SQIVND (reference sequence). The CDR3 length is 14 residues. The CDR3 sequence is CASSIGQGSYEQYF. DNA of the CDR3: TGTGCCAGTAGTATAGGGCAGGGATCCTACGAGCAGTACTTC. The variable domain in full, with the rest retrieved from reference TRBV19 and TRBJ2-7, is DGGITQSPKYLFRKEGQNVTLSCEQNLNHDAMYWYRQDPGQGLRLIYYSQIVNDFQKGDIAEGYSVSREKKESFPLTVTSAQKNPTAFYLCASSIGQGSYEQYFGPGTRLTVT.

CDR3: CAATGTPDGEQYF. The CDR3 DNA sequence: TGTGCCGCCACCGGGACGCCCGACGGCGAGCAGTACTTC. This sequence joins TRBV28 and TRBJ2-7, with D perhaps matching TRBD1 or TRBD2 (5 bases each). The V gene lost 11 bases and the J gene lost 6 bases, with 20 bases spanning the gap. Per germline, CDR1 MDHEN and CDR2 SYDVKM. This CDR3 is built from 13 residues.